Listed here are 17 T cell receptor beta chains from one sample, sequenced in a study of cytomegalovirus exposure and HLA in healthy donors. The PCR contained 60 Vbeta and 13 Jbeta primers. Data came from immunoSEQ multiplex PCR; TCRdb stores just in-frame clones and leaves some out. The sample holds about 45,000 clones; about 78% are singletons and the top ten take 3.4%. Sample: PBMCs. The receptor source for this set is a woman under 40 in good health and CMV-seronegative.

The chain is built from TRBV5-1 and TRBJ2-7; 8 bases are a match to TRBD1. CDR1 and CDR2 from the germline V gene are SGHRS and YFSETQ. The CDR3 has 14 residues. V dropped 1 base and J dropped 7; count of bases not matched to a gene: 7. The CDR3 nucleotides are TGCGCCAGCAGCTTGTTACAGGGGGTAGGTGAGCAGTACTTC. Its translation: CASSLLQGVGEQYF.

By share of the sample, this clone is medium-sized. The rearrangement uses TRBV5-1 and TRBJ2-7; TRBD2 matches 14 bases. Germline V gene lookup returns CDR1 SGHRS and CDR2 YFSETQ. V lost 0 bases, J lost 6 bases, and 2 bases stayed unmatched. CDR3 length: 15 amino acids. The CDR3 is CASSLAGTSGSEQYF. The CDR3 region has the DNA TGCGCCAGCAGCTTGGCCGGGACTAGCGGGAGCGAGCAGTACTTC.

This clone was detected a few times. The CDR3 DNA reads TGTGCCAGCAGCCAAGGGGATTTAGCGGGGGGGCATGCAGATACGCAGTATTTT. This translates into CASSQGDLAGGHADTQYF. V is TRBV4-2 and J is TRBJ2-3; TRBD2 agrees at 11 bases. Trimming cost V 1 base and J 4 bases; bases outside gene matches: 10. Germline values: CDR1 LGHNA, CDR2 YNFKEQ. This CDR3 region has 18 residues.

The chain employs TRBV5-1 and TRBJ2-5, with 7 bases fitting TRBD1. Losses at the gene ends were 4 bases for V and 5 bases for J; bases not matched to a gene: 8. The CDR3 length is 14 residues. Germline CDR1 is SGHRS and CDR2 is YFSETQ. The CDR3 is CASSGGQPGETQYF. In DNA form, the CDR3 reads TGCGCCAGCAGCGGGGGACAGCCTGGGGAGACCCAGTACTTC.

The V and J genes are TRBV12-5 and TRBJ2-1, with D possibly being TRBD1 (6 bases). Germline V CDR1 and CDR2: LGHNT, FRNRAP. The V gene lost 8 bases and the J gene lost 6 bases, with 14 bases spanning the gap. The CDR3 has 13 amino acids. The CDR3 here is CASPMGARNEQFF. The CDR3 DNA sequence: TGTGCTAGTCCCATGGGGGCACGCAATGAGCAGTTCTTC.

This clone was found once. The chain combines TRBV30 with TRBJ2-3, with D tentatively TRBD1 (6 bases). The germline gives CDR1 GTSNPN, CDR2 SVGIG (reference sequence). V was shortened by 1 base and J by 1 base, with 12 bases between the two germline ends. This CDR3 is 15 amino acids long. The CDR3 loop reads CAWSGVGAGTDTQYF. Written as DNA, the CDR3 is TGTGCCTGGAGTGGTGTGGGGGCCGGCACAGATACGCAGTATTTT.

The chain joins TRBV25-1 to TRBJ1-5; D may be TRBD1 (6 bases). V was pared by 3 bases and J by 6 bases, with 12 bases between. Per germline, CDR1 MGHDK and CDR2 SYGVNS. The CDR3 sequence is 14 residues long. CDR3 sequence: CASSEPGEGQPQHF. DNA for the CDR3: TGTGCCAGCAGTGAGCCAGGGGAGGGTCAGCCCCAGCATTTT.

This clone was counted a single time. The V and J genes are TRBV6-5 and TRBJ1-1; TRBD1 aligns across 8 bases. Germline lookup yields CDR1 MNHEY and CDR2 SVGAGI. CDR3 length: 15 residues. The V segment lost 7 bases and the J segment 1 base; nucleotides outside the gene matches: 8. The CDR3 loop is CASTNDRGRNTEAFF. CDR3 nucleotides: TGTGCCAGCACCAACGACAGGGGCCGGAACACTGAAGCTTTCTTT.

The gene calls are TRBV27 and TRBJ1-1; possible D gene TRBD1, 5 bases. The CDR3 extends over 14 amino acids. Germline loops: CDR1 MNHEY, CDR2 SMNVEV (reference sequence). The V end was cut by 3 bases, the J end by 1 base, with 9 bases between. CDR3 sequence (DNA): TGTGCCAGCAGTTTCCAGGGCCGGAACACTGAAGCTTTCTTT. Its translation is CASSFQGRNTEAFF.

V usage is TRBV6-1 and J usage is TRBJ1-6; 7 positions agree with TRBD1. The CDR3 totals 15 residues. The germline V gene encodes CDR1 MNHNS and CDR2 SASEGT. With 6 bases clipped from V and 9 bases from J, the junction kept 11 bases outside the gene matches. The CDR3 DNA reads as TGTGCCAGCAGCGAGGGGGCCAGTTCGGGTTCACCCCTCCACTTT. This gives the protein CASSEGASSGSPLHF.

The chain links TRBV5-1 to TRBJ1-2, with D perhaps matching TRBD1 (6 bases). Per germline, CDR1 SGHRS and CDR2 YFSETQ. The V end lost 0 bases, the J end lost 4 bases, and 10 bases lay between the germline ends. There are 14 residues in the CDR3. CDR3 loop: CASSLGQESYGYTF. As DNA, the CDR3 is TGCGCCAGCAGCTTGGGACAGGAGAGCTATGGCTACACCTTC.

The chain uses TRBV5-1 and TRBJ2-7; TRBD1 matches 11 bases. The V and J ends lost 4 bases and 3 bases, in that order; junction bases with no gene match: 6. This CDR3 is 15 amino acids long. In germline, CDR1 is SGHRS, CDR2 YFSETQ. The DNA for the CDR3 is TGCGCCAGCAGCCCAGGGACAGGGGGACGCTACGAGCAGTACTTC. Protein product: CASSPGTGGRYEQYF. The whole variable domain, filled in from reference TRBV5-1 and TRBJ2-7, reads KAGVTQTPRYLIKTRGQQVTLSCSPISGHRSVSWYQQTPGQGLQFLFEYFSETQRNKGNFPGRFSGRQFSNSRSEMNVSTLELGDSALYLCASSPGTGGRYEQYFGPGTRLTVT.

V is TRBV18 and J is TRBJ2-5, with a tentative D call TRBD1 (5 bases). Trimming shortened V by 1 base and J by 7 bases, and 10 bases separated the two germline ends. The CDR3 runs 13 residues. Germline assignment: CDR1 KGHSH and CDR2 LQKENI. The CDR3 DNA follows: TGTGCCAGCTCACCACAGCAGGGAAGGACCCAGTACTTC. The encoded protein is CASSPQQGRTQYF.

This clone was seen a few times. The chain uses TRBV6-5 and TRBJ2-3; TRBD2 matches 7 bases. J gave up 4 bases and V 3 bases, and 4 bases lay outside the gene matches. In germline, CDR1 is MNHEY, CDR2 SVGAGI. This CDR3 region has 14 residues. The CDR3 protein is CASSYGDYPDTQYF. In DNA form, the CDR3 reads TGTGCCAGCAGTTATGGGGACTATCCAGATACGCAGTATTTT.

The genes are TRBV25-1 and TRBJ1-2; TRBD1 is a possible D gene (6 bases). With 4 bases removed from V and 8 bases from J, the gap between germline ends came to 17 bases. CDR1 and CDR2 (germline): MGHDK, SYGVNS. This CDR3 spans 14 amino acids. The CDR3 protein is CASSGGQGIWGYTF. DNA of the CDR3: TGTGCCAGCAGTGGGGGGCAGGGGATATGGGGCTACACCTTC.

The chain joins TRBV27 to TRBJ1-5; the D gene is possibly TRBD1 (6 bases). CDR1 is MNHEY, CDR2 SMNVEV, per germline (reference sequence). V shed 5 bases and J shed 4 bases, with 15 bases lying between them. The CDR3 loop spans 15 amino acids. CDR3 coding DNA: TGTGCCAGCAGTCCCTACAAGGGGGATAATCAGCCCCAGCATTTT. The encoded protein is CASSPYKGDNQPQHF.

The chain uses TRBV4-1 and TRBJ2-4; 13 nucleotides agree with TRBD2. J lost 15 bases, V lost 0 bases, and 11 bases had no gene match. The CDR3 extends over 16 amino acids. Germline-derived CDR1 and CDR2 are MGHRA and YSYEKL. The DNA of the CDR3 is TGCGCCAGCAGCCAAGAGCCAGGACTAGCGGGAGATAAGGGGTACTTC. Protein sequence: CASSQEPGLAGDKGYF.